Listed below are T cell receptor beta chains from one sample, sequenced in a study of blood T cell repertoires in COVID-19. The repertoire was sequenced with immunoSEQ multiplex PCR; TCRdb's copy has only in-frame clones and lacks some. The data hold some 310,000 clones, with about 90% observed a single time. What was sequenced was peripheral blood. The source of these receptors is a woman in her 30s with COVID-19, enrolled during active disease. The CDR3 runs from the conserved cysteine through the conserved F or W. D genes are given only for firm matches. The listing skips clone size in some rows; elsewhere it reads once, few, many or a size class.

d_call: TRBD1
cdr3_length: 13
v_call: TRBV5-1
clone_size: once
j_call: TRBJ2-1
cdr3_nt: TGCGCCAGCAGCCCACAGGGGGTAGCTGAGCAGTTCTTC
cdr3_aa: CASSPQGVAEQFF

d_call: .
cdr3_length: 16
v_call: TRBV30
clone_size: .
j_call: TRBJ1-3
cdr3_nt: TGTGCCTGGAGCCCAATTCCTCGAGGCTCTGGAAACACCATATATTTT
cdr3_aa: CAWSPIPRGSGNTIYF

d_call: .
cdr3_length: 15
v_call: TRBV5-1
clone_size: .
j_call: TRBJ1-1
cdr3_nt: TGCGCCAGCAGCCCTCGGGGAGGGATGAACACTGAAGCTTTCTTT
cdr3_aa: CASSPRGGMNTEAFF

d_call: .
cdr3_length: 14
v_call: TRBV7-6
clone_size: .
j_call: TRBJ2-7
cdr3_nt: TGTGCCAGCAGCAAAAACAGCCACTCCTACGAGCAGTACTTC
cdr3_aa: CASSKNSHSYEQYF

d_call: .
cdr3_length: 16
v_call: TRBV6-4
clone_size: .
j_call: TRBJ2-3
cdr3_nt: TGTGCCAGCAGTTTGACAGCCGGCTCTAGCACAGATACGCAGTATTTT
cdr3_aa: CASSLTAGSSTDTQYF

d_call: .
cdr3_length: 14
v_call: TRBV5-6
clone_size: .
j_call: TRBJ2-5
cdr3_nt: TGTGCCAGCAGCTTGTGGCCTAGCCAAGAGACCCAGTACTTC
cdr3_aa: CASSLWPSQETQYF

d_call: TRBD2
cdr3_length: 18
v_call: TRBV7-9
clone_size: .
j_call: TRBJ2-2
cdr3_nt: TGTGCCAGCAGTTCCACTAGCGGGAGGGCCTTGGTCACCGGGGAGCTGTTTTTT
cdr3_aa: CASSSTSGRALVTGELFF

d_call: TRBD1
cdr3_length: 14
v_call: TRBV6-5
clone_size: .
j_call: TRBJ1-2
cdr3_nt: TGTGCCAGCAGGGCAGACAGGGGGCTCGACGGCTACACCTTC
cdr3_aa: CASRADRGLDGYTF

d_call: TRBD1
cdr3_length: 17
v_call: TRBV10-2
clone_size: few
j_call: TRBJ1-5
cdr3_nt: TGCGCCAGCAGTGAAATGATGGGGACAGGGGGAGTGGAGCCCCAGCATTTT
cdr3_aa: CASSEMMGTGGVEPQHF

d_call: .
cdr3_length: 14
v_call: TRBV28
clone_size: .
j_call: TRBJ1-5
cdr3_nt: TGTGCCAGCAGTTTTCCCCAGGAGGGGCGGCCCCAGCATTTT
cdr3_aa: CASSFPQEGRPQHF

d_call: TRBD1
cdr3_length: 15
v_call: TRBV6-1
clone_size: .
j_call: TRBJ1-2
cdr3_nt: TGTGCCAGCAGTGAGCTGGGACAGGGAGGTAGCGGCTACACCTTC
cdr3_aa: CASSELGQGGSGYTF

d_call: .
cdr3_length: 12
v_call: TRBV28
clone_size: .
j_call: TRBJ1-1
cdr3_nt: TGTGCCAGCAGTTTAGTTTCCGCGGAAGCTTTCTTT
cdr3_aa: CASSLVSAEAFF

d_call: TRBD1
cdr3_length: 16
v_call: TRBV7-9
clone_size: .
j_call: TRBJ2-1
cdr3_nt: TGTGCCAGCAGCATAACGGGACAGGGAGCGGGCAATGAGCAGTTCTTC
cdr3_aa: CASSITGQGAGNEQFF

d_call: TRBD1
cdr3_length: 15
v_call: TRBV2
clone_size: .
j_call: TRBJ1-1
cdr3_nt: TGTGCCAGCAGAGGACAGGGCAACCCGAACACTGAAGCTTTCTTT
cdr3_aa: CASRGQGNPNTEAFF

d_call: .
cdr3_length: 11
v_call: TRBV27
clone_size: .
j_call: TRBJ2-4
cdr3_nt: TGTGCCAGCATTAAGGGGCTCCGTTTTTACTTC
cdr3_aa: CASIKGLRFYF

d_call: TRBD1
cdr3_length: 15
v_call: TRBV30
clone_size: few
j_call: TRBJ1-2
cdr3_nt: TGTGCCTGGAGTCTAAGCAGGGGGCGGGGGTATGGCTACACCTTC
cdr3_aa: CAWSLSRGRGYGYTF

d_call: .
cdr3_length: 17
v_call: TRBV5-3
clone_size: .
j_call: TRBJ1-5
cdr3_nt: TGTGCCAGAAGCCACCATCTGGACTCGATCCTCAATCAGCCCCAGCATTTT
cdr3_aa: CARSHHLDSILNQPQHF

d_call: .
cdr3_length: 13
v_call: TRBV6-5
clone_size: .
j_call: TRBJ2-2
cdr3_nt: TGTGCCAGCACACACCTGAACACCGGGGAGCTGTTTTTT
cdr3_aa: CASTHLNTGELFF

d_call: .
cdr3_length: 16
v_call: TRBV27
clone_size: .
j_call: TRBJ2-2
cdr3_nt: TGTGCCAGCAGTTTCTGGGAAGGGGTAAAAACCGGGGAGCTGTTTTTT
cdr3_aa: CASSFWEGVKTGELFF

d_call: .
cdr3_length: 14
v_call: TRBV5-1
clone_size: .
j_call: TRBJ2-7
cdr3_nt: TGCGCCAGCAGCTTAGGGGCTACCTCCTACGAGCAGTACTTC
cdr3_aa: CASSLGATSYEQYF

d_call: TRBD1
cdr3_length: 13
v_call: TRBV10-3
clone_size: .
j_call: TRBJ2-5
cdr3_nt: TGTGCCATCAGGACAGGGCAAGGGGAGACCCAGTACTTC
cdr3_aa: CAIRTGQGETQYF

d_call: TRBD2
cdr3_length: 20
v_call: TRBV4-2
clone_size: .
j_call: TRBJ2-1
cdr3_nt: TGTGCCAGCAGCCAAGATCCGGGACTAGCGGGAGGGTTAGATTGGGATGAGCAGTTCTTC
cdr3_aa: CASSQDPGLAGGLDWDEQFF

d_call: .
cdr3_length: 12
v_call: TRBV3-1/TRBV3-2
clone_size: .
j_call: TRBJ1-1
cdr3_nt: TGTGCCAGCAGCCGAGCGGGGGTAGGGGCTTTCTTT
cdr3_aa: CASSRAGVGAFF

d_call: TRBD1
cdr3_length: 14
v_call: TRBV3-1/TRBV3-2
clone_size: .
j_call: TRBJ1-1
cdr3_nt: TGTGCCAGCTCAGGGGGCGTTTGGGGCACTGAAGCTTTCTTT
cdr3_aa: CASSGGVWGTEAFF

d_call: TRBD2
cdr3_length: 15
v_call: TRBV5-1
clone_size: .
j_call: TRBJ2-1
cdr3_nt: TGCGCCAGCAGCTGGGGGGGGGACCCTCACAATGAGCAGTTCTTC
cdr3_aa: CASSWGGDPHNEQFF

d_call: TRBD2
cdr3_length: 16
v_call: TRBV11-2
clone_size: .
j_call: TRBJ2-1
cdr3_nt: TGTGCCAGCAGCGTTCAGCGGGGGGTCTCCTACAATGAGCAGTTCTTC
cdr3_aa: CASSVQRGVSYNEQFF

d_call: .
cdr3_length: 13
v_call: TRBV10-2
clone_size: .
j_call: TRBJ1-1
cdr3_nt: TGCGCCAGCAACCTACCAGGGTACACTGAAGCTTTCTTT
cdr3_aa: CASNLPGYTEAFF

d_call: TRBD1
cdr3_length: 15
v_call: TRBV18
clone_size: .
j_call: TRBJ1-2
cdr3_nt: TGTGCCAGCTCACCCAGGGGACAGGAGAACTATGGCTACACCTTC
cdr3_aa: CASSPRGQENYGYTF

d_call: .
cdr3_length: 14
v_call: TRBV6-1
clone_size: few
j_call: TRBJ1-2
cdr3_nt: TGTGCCAGCAGTGAAATCTCGGGTCCCTATGGCTACACCTTC
cdr3_aa: CASSEISGPYGYTF

d_call: TRBD1
cdr3_length: 18
v_call: TRBV11-2
clone_size: .
j_call: TRBJ2-1
cdr3_nt: TGTGCCAGCAGCTTCGGGACAGGGGGCCCCTACCACGACAATGAGCAGTTCTTC
cdr3_aa: CASSFGTGGPYHDNEQFF

d_call: TRBD2
cdr3_length: 16
v_call: TRBV19
clone_size: .
j_call: TRBJ2-3
cdr3_nt: TGTGCCAGTACCCCCTGGACTAGCGGGAGTCGGGATACGCAGTATTTT
cdr3_aa: CASTPWTSGSRDTQYF

d_call: .
cdr3_length: 15
v_call: TRBV7-8
clone_size: .
j_call: TRBJ1-6
cdr3_nt: TGTGCCAGCAGCTTCCAAGGGCAGGGAAATTCACCCCTCCACTTT
cdr3_aa: CASSFQGQGNSPLHF

d_call: TRBD1
cdr3_length: 15
v_call: TRBV7-3
clone_size: .
j_call: TRBJ1-1
cdr3_nt: TGTGCCAGCAGCTTAACCGGGACAGGGAGCACTGAAGCTTTCTTT
cdr3_aa: CASSLTGTGSTEAFF

d_call: .
cdr3_length: 16
v_call: TRBV7-3
clone_size: .
j_call: TRBJ2-4
cdr3_nt: TGTGCCAGCAGCTTAACTCGGGGTACGGCCAAAAACATTCAGTACTTC
cdr3_aa: CASSLTRGTAKNIQYF

d_call: .
cdr3_length: 15
v_call: TRBV5-5
clone_size: .
j_call: TRBJ1-3
cdr3_nt: TGTGCCAGCAGCTGGACAGCTGCCTCTGGAAACACCATATATTTT
cdr3_aa: CASSWTAASGNTIYF

d_call: TRBD2
cdr3_length: 15
v_call: TRBV28
clone_size: .
j_call: TRBJ2-1
cdr3_nt: TGTGCCAGCAGTTTAACAGCGGGAGCCTACAATGAGCAGTTCTTC
cdr3_aa: CASSLTAGAYNEQFF

d_call: TRBD1
cdr3_length: 18
v_call: TRBV4-1
clone_size: .
j_call: TRBJ2-7
cdr3_nt: TGCGCCAGCAGCCAAGGGTGGGACAGGGGGGACTTTGCCTACGAGCAGTACTTC
cdr3_aa: CASSQGWDRGDFAYEQYF

d_call: TRBD1
cdr3_length: 14
v_call: TRBV18
clone_size: .
j_call: TRBJ2-7
cdr3_nt: TGTGCCAGCTCCCCCCGGGACAGGGACAGCGAGCAGTACTTC
cdr3_aa: CASSPRDRDSEQYF

d_call: .
cdr3_length: 14
v_call: TRBV3-1/TRBV3-2
clone_size: .
j_call: TRBJ1-2
cdr3_nt: TGTGCCAGCAGCCAAGATCGGGAGACCGTGCGCTACACCTTC
cdr3_aa: CASSQDRETVRYTF

d_call: .
cdr3_length: 14
v_call: TRBV10-1
clone_size: .
j_call: TRBJ1-5
cdr3_nt: TGCGCCAGCAGTGAGTCGGGAGAAAGTCAGCCCCAGCATTTT
cdr3_aa: CASSESGESQPQHF

d_call: TRBD2
cdr3_length: 16
v_call: TRBV4-1
clone_size: .
j_call: TRBJ2-1
cdr3_nt: TGCGCCAGCAGCCAAGTTCTCGGGAGGGGTCCCAATGAGCAGTTCTTC
cdr3_aa: CASSQVLGRGPNEQFF